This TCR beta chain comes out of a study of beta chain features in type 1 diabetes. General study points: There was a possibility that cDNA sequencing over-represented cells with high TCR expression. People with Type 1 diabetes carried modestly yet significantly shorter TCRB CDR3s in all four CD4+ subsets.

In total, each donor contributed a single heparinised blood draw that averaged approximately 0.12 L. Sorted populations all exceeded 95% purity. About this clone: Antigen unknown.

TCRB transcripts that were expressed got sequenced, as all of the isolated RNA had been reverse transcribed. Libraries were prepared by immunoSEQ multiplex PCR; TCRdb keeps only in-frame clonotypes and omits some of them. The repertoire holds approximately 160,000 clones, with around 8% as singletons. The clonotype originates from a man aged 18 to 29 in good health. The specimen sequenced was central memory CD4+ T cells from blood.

This CDR3 is CASSPRTGWDEQFF. The CDR3 DNA is TGTGCCAGCTCACCAAGGACAGGGTGGGATGAGCAGTTCTTC. The chain couples TRBV18 to TRBJ2-1, with 8 bases matching TRBD1. Per germline, CDR1 KGHSH and CDR2 LQKENI. V lost 2 bases, J lost 8 bases, and 5 bases stayed unmatched. The CDR3 totals 14 residues.